This record concerns one T cell receptor beta chain sequence. Antigen: not known. The sample is drawn from a study of cytomegalovirus exposure and HLA in healthy donors. Study-wide results and limits: Analyzed later, association rates of TCRs varied across HLA loci, with DRB1 most and HLA-C fewest. In vitro data verified a few CMV-associated chains as specific for CMV antigens. A list of about 160 TCR beta chains associated with cytomegalovirus was given.

All donors participated as healthy donors of bone marrow. The CDR3 totals 14 residues. Trimming took 5 bases from V and 0 from J, leaving 11 bases between them. From germline, CDR1 is LNHDA and CDR2 SQIVND (reference sequence). The PCR employed 60 Vbeta primers together with 13 Jbeta primers. The repertoire was sequenced with immunoSEQ multiplex PCR; TCRdb's copy has only in-frame clones and lacks some. The sample has roughly 98,000 clones; under 85% are singletons. The sequencing sample was made of PBMCs. The V and J genes are TRBV19 and TRBJ2-7; the D gene is possibly TRBD2 (6 bases). This clonotype was obtained from a man between 18 and 29 years old in good health and CMV-seropositive. For the CDR3, the DNA is TGTGCCAGTAGTTTGGGGGGAGACTCCTACGAGCAGTACTTC. Its protein product is CASSLGGDSYEQYF.